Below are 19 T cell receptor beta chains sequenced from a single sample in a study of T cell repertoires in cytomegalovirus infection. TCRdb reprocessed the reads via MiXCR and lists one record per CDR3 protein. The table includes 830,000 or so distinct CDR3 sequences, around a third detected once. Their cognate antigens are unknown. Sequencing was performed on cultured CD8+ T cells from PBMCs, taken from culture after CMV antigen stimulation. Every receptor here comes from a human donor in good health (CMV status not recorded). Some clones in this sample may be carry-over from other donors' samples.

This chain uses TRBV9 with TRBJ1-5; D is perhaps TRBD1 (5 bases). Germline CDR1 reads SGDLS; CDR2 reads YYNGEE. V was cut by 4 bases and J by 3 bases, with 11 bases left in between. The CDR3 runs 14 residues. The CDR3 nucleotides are TGTGCCAGCAGCCCTGGGGGGAACAATCAGCCCCAGCATTTT. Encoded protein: CASSPGGNNQPQHF.

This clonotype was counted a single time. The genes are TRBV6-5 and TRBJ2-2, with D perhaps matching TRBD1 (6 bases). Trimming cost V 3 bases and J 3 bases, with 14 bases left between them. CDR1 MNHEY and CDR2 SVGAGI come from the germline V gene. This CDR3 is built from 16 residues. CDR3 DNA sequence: TGTGCCAGCAGTTATAATACTCCAGGGGACACCGGGGAGCTGTTTTTT. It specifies CASSYNTPGDTGELFF.

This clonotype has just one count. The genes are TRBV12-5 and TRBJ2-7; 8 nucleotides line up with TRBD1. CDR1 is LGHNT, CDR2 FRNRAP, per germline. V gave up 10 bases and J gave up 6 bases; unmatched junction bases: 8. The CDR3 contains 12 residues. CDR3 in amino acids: CATLGQGSEQYF. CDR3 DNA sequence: TGTGCTACCCTTGGACAGGGAAGCGAGCAGTACTTC.

The CDR3 region is CATSSSYDNEQFF. The CDR3 DNA follows: TGTGCCACCAGTTCTTCTTACGACAATGAGCAGTTCTTC. The chain uses TRBV24-1 and TRBJ2-1; unclear D gene. The length of the CDR3 is 13 residues. Trimming removed 6 bases from V and 5 bases from J, with 10 bases in between. The germline gives CDR1 KGHDR, CDR2 SFDVKD.

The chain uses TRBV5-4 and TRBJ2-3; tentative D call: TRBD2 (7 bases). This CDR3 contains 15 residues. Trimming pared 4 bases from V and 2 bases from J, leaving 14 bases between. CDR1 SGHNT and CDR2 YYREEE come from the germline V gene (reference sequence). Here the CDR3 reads CASSPRGAATDTQYF. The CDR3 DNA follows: TGTGCCAGCAGCCCTCGGGGGGCCGCCACAGATACGCAGTATTTT.

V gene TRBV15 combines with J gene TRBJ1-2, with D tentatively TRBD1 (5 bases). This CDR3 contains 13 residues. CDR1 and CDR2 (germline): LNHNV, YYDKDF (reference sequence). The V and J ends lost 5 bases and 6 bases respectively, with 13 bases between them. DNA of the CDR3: TGTGCCACCAGCGGGTTTCGGGGGAATGGCTACACCTTC. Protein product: CATSGFRGNGYTF.

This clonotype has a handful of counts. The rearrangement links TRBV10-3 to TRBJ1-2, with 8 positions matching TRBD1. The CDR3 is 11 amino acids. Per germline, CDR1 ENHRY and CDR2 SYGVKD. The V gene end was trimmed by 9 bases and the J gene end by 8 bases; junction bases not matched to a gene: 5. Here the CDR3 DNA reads TGTGCCATAAGGACAGGGCAAGGCTACACCTTC. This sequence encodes CAIRTGQGYTF.

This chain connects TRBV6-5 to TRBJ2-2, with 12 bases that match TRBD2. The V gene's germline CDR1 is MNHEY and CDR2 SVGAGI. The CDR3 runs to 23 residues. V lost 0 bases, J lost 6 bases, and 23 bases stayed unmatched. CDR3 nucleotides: TGTGCCAGCAGTTACTCGAAGGGCGGGGGACTAGCGGGTACCACCCGAACCCCCGGGGAGCTGTTTTTT. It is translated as CASSYSKGGGLAGTTRTPGELFF.

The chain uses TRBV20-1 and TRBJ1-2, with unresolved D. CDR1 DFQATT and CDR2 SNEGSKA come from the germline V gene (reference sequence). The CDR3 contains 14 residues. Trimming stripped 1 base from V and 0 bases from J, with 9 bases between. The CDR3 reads CSARGRTANYGYTF. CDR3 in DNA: TGCAGTGCTAGAGGTAGAACAGCTAACTATGGCTACACCTTC.

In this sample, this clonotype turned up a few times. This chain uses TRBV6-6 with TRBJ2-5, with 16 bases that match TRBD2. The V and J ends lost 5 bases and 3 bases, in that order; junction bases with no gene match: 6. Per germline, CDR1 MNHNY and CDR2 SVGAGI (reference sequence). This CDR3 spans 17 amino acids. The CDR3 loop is CASSTGLAGGPKETQYF. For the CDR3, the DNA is TGTGCCAGCAGTACGGGACTAGCGGGGGGGCCGAAAGAGACCCAGTACTTC.

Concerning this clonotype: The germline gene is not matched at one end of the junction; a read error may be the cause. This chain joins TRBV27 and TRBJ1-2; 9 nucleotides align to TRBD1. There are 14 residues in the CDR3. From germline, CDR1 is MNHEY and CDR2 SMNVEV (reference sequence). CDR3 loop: CANSLLTGGSGYTF. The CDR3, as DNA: TGTGCCAACAGTTTATTAACAGGGGGCAGTGGCTACACCTTC.

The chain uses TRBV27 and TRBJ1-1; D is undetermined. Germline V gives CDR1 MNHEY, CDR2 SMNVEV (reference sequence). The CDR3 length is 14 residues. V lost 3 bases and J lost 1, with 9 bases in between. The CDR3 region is CASSFSTTNTEAFF. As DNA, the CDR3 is TGTGCCAGCAGTTTCAGTACGACGAACACTGAAGCTTTCTTT.

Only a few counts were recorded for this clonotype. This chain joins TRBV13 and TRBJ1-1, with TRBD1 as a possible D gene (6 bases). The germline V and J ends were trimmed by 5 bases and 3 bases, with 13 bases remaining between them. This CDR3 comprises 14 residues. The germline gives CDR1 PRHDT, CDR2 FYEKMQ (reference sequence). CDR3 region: CASSGGGSYTEAFF. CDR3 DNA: TGTGCCAGCAGCGGGGGGGGCAGCTACACTGAAGCTTTCTTT.

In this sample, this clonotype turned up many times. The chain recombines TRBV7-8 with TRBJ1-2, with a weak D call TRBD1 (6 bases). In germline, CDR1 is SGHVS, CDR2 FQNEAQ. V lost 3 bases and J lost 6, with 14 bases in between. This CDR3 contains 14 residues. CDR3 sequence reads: CASSLDYRVHGYTF. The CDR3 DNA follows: TGTGCCAGCAGCTTGGACTACAGGGTACATGGCTACACCTTC. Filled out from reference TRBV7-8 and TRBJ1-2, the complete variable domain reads GAGVSQSPRYKVAKRGQDVALRCDPISGHVSLFWYQQALGQGPEFLTYFQNEAQLDKSGLPSDRFFAERPEGSVSTLKIQRTQQEDSAVYLCASSLDYRVHGYTFGSGTRLTVV.

The CDR3 bases are TGTGCCAGCAGTGAATGGCATCAGGGGAACTATGGCTACACCTTC. Its protein is CASSEWHQGNYGYTF. The genes are TRBV2 and TRBJ1-2; the D gene is possibly TRBD1 (6 bases). The CDR3 runs 15 residues. V lost 2 bases, J lost 2 bases, and 12 bases lay in between. Germline CDR1 is SNHLY and CDR2 is FYNNEI.

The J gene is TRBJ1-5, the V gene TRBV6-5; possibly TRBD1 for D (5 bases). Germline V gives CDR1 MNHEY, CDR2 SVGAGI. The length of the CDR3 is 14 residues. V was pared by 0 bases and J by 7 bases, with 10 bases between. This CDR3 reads CASSYSGGSQPQHF. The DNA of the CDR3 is TGTGCCAGCAGTTACTCGGGGGGTTCGCAGCCCCAGCATTTT.

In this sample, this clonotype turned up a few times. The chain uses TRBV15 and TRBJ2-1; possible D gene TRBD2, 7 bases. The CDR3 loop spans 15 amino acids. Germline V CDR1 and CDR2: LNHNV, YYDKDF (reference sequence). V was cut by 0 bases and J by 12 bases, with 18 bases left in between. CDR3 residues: CATSRDRTGGAVQFF. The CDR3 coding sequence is TGTGCCACCAGCAGAGATCGGACGGGGGGCGCGGTGCAGTTCTTC. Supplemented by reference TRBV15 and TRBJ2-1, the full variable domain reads DAMVIQNPRYQVTQFGKPVTLSCSQTLNHNVMYWYQQKSSQAPKLLFHYYDKDFNNEADTPDNFQSRRPNTSFCFLDIRSPGLGDTAMYLCATSRDRTGGAVQFFGPGTRLTVL.

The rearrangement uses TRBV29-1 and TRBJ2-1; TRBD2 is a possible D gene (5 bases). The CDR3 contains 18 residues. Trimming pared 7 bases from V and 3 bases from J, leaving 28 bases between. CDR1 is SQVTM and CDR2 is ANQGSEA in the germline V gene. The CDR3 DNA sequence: TGCAGCGCTGAGCGAGGGTCAGCCCTACGGGCCGGCTACAATGAGCAGTTCTTC. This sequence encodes CSAERGSALRAGYNEQFF.

The CDR3 nucleotides read TGTGCCAGCAGCTTGGGGGGACCCGTGGGGTCCTACAATGAGCAGTTCTTC. It yields the protein CASSLGGPVGSYNEQFF. The rearrangement joins TRBV5-6 to TRBJ2-1; tentatively, D is TRBD1 or TRBD2 (5 bases each). This CDR3 is built from 17 residues. The V end lost 0 bases, the J end lost 1 base, and 14 bases lay between the germline ends. Germline CDR1 is SGHDT and CDR2 is YYEEEE.